This T cell receptor (beta chain) was identified during a study of T cell changes during pregnancy in multiple sclerosis. V was clipped by 2 bases and J by 3 bases; unmatched bases: 1. There are 13 residues in the CDR3. Germline CDR1 is MNHNY and CDR2 is SVGAGI (reference sequence). Data came from immunoSEQ multiplex PCR; TCRdb stores just in-frame clones and leaves some out. The repertoire holds tens of thousands of clones, just under 95% seen once, with over 0.8% in the top ten. The clonotype originates from a female donor with multiple sclerosis, enrolled in a pregnancy study. This sample comprised peripheral blood, obtained in the first trimester of pregnancy. V and J are TRBV6-6 and TRBJ2-7, with 7 bases identical to TRBD1. The CDR3 nucleotides read TGTGCCAGCAGTTACGGGGACAGCTACGAGCAGTACTTC. Protein product: CASSYGDSYEQYF.